A selection of T cell receptor beta chains follows, all from one sample in a study of low-dose radiotherapy and immunotherapy resistance in tumors. TCRdb reprocessed the reads with MiXCR, giving one entry per CDR3 protein. The data show roughly 32,000 distinct CDR3 sequences, approximately 49% seen once. Sample: PBMCs, taken after low-dose radiotherapy plus immunotherapy. The receptor source for this set is a male donor with gallbladder cancer. CDR3s include the opening cysteine and the closing phenylalanine or tryptophan. D genes are given only for firm matches. The size field is filled for only some rows; it gives once, few, many or a size class.

V,J,size,D,DNA,CDR3
TRBV5-8,TRBJ2-7,-,TRBD2,TGTGCCAGCAGCCTGGGACTAGCGGGGGGGCCCTATATCTACGAGCAGTACTTC,CASSLGLAGGPYIYEQYF
TRBV28,TRBJ1-1,-,-,TGTGCCAGCAGTGTCTTCACTCAGAAGAACACTGAAGCTTTCTTT,CASSVFTQKNTEAFF
TRBV30,TRBJ2-1,many,-,TGTGCCTGGAGTGGGAGGGGCCTGCCCAATGAGCAGTTCTTC,CAWSGRGLPNEQFF
TRBV28,TRBJ2-7,few,-,TGTGCCAGCAGCCCTACGTTTATTCGGACGGTATCCTACGAGCAGTACTTC,CASSPTFIRTVSYEQYF
TRBV21-1,TRBJ2-7,once,-,TGTGCCAGCAGCTCCGGGAGATTTTACGAGCAGTACTTC,CASSSGRFYEQYF
TRBV5-1,TRBJ2-3,-,TRBD1,TGCGCCAGCAGCTTGGCCCTAACAGGGGTGGCAGATACGCAGTATTTT,CASSLALTGVADTQYF
TRBV10-3,TRBJ1-6,-,-,TGTGCCATCAGTGAAAACTACTCCGGGGGTTCACCCCTCCACTTT,CAISENYSGGSPLHF
TRBV10-3,TRBJ1-2,-,TRBD1,TGTGCCATCAGACAATCCCCGGGACAGGAGAACTATGGCTACACCTTC,CAIRQSPGQENYGYTF
TRBV3-1,TRBJ2-5,few,TRBD1,TGTGCCAGCAGCAAGGCCGGGACAGGGGGCCAAGAGACCCAGTACTTC,CASSKAGTGGQETQYF
TRBV5-6,TRBJ1-5,medium-sized,TRBD1,TGTGCCAGCAGCTCGGACAGGGGGCTAGGTCAGCCCCAGCATTTT,CASSSDRGLGQPQHF
TRBV5-4,TRBJ2-3,-,TRBD1,TGTGCCAGCAGCTTGGTCCCTGGGACAGGGGTAGCAGATACGCAGTATTTT,CASSLVPGTGVADTQYF
TRBV2,TRBJ1-2,-,-,TGTGCCAGCAGTGAATCACTAGCGGTGCAGGGCTACACCTTC,CASSESLAVQGYTF
TRBV27,TRBJ2-7,-,TRBD1,TGTGCCAGCAGTTTATTTGGCCGACAGGGTAGCTCCTACGAGCAGTACTTC,CASSLFGRQGSSYEQYF
TRBV6-2/TRBV6-3,TRBJ2-7,-,-,TGTGCCAGCAGCCGACGCAGCTCCTACGAGCAGTACTTC,CASSRRSSYEQYF
TRBV6-6,TRBJ2-5,many,-,TGTGCCAGCAGCTCAAAAGAGACCCAGTACTTC,CASSSKETQYF
TRBV9,TRBJ2-7,medium-sized,-,TGTGCCAGCAGCGTAGACTTGGGTAGCGCCTACGAGCAGTACTTC,CASSVDLGSAYEQYF
TRBV7-2,TRBJ2-4,medium-sized,-,TGTGCCAGCAGCTTAGCATCCAACCTGGTCAAAAACATTCAGTACTTC,CASSLASNLVKNIQYF
TRBV5-1,TRBJ1-1,-,-,TGCGCCAGCAGCTTGGATAGAAACACTGAAGCTTTCTTT,CASSLDRNTEAFF
TRBV6-1,TRBJ1-3,-,-,TGTGCCAGCAGTGCCTCCGGGGTCTCTGGAAACACCATATATTTT,CASSASGVSGNTIYF
TRBV10-3,TRBJ2-1,-,TRBD2,TGTGCCAGCCATGCCATTAGCGGGAGGGCCAATGAGCAGTTCTTC,CASHAISGRANEQFF
TRBV11-2,TRBJ1-4,-,TRBD1,TGTGCCAGCAGCTTAGATGGGGGGACAGTCGCTGAAAAACTGTTTTTT,CASSLDGGTVAEKLFF
TRBV5-4,TRBJ2-1,medium-sized,TRBD2,TGTGCCAGCAGCTTGGCGGGGGGGAAGGAGCAGTTCTTC,CASSLAGGKEQFF
TRBV28,TRBJ1-6,-,-,TGTGCCAGCAGCCCTCCCGCGCGGGGTTCACCCCTCCACTTT,CASSPPARGSPLHF
TRBV7-9,TRBJ1-1,-,-,TGTGCCAGCAGCTTAGGGGGTCCGAACACTGAAGCTTTCTTT,CASSLGGPNTEAFF
TRBV6-2/TRBV6-3,TRBJ1-2,-,-,TGTGCCAGCAGTTCTTTGGGACGGAAATTAGCTAACTATGGCTACACCTTC,CASSSLGRKLANYGYTF
TRBV7-9,TRBJ2-1,few,TRBD1,TGTGCCAGCAGCCTGACACAGGGGGACAATGAGCAGTTCTTC,CASSLTQGDNEQFF
TRBV14,TRBJ2-5,medium-sized,TRBD2,TGTGCCAGCAGCCAAGACACTAGCGGTCTAGGGACCCAGTACTTC,CASSQDTSGLGTQYF
TRBV12-3/TRBV12-4,TRBJ1-6,many,TRBD1,TGTGCCAGCAGACCCCAGGGGGATGGTTCACCCCTCCACTTT,CASRPQGDGSPLHF
TRBV28,TRBJ1-5,once,-,TGTGCCAGCACCTCCCCCCGGGGTGGGGGTCAGCCCCAGCATTTT,CASTSPRGGGQPQHF
TRBV20-1,TRBJ2-5,-,-,TGCAGTGCTCCCGGGAATCAAGAGACCCAGTACTTC,CSAPGNQETQYF
TRBV27,TRBJ2-7,-,TRBD1,TGTGCCAGCAGTTCGGACAGGGTAGGCTACGAGCAGTACTTC,CASSSDRVGYEQYF
TRBV6-1,TRBJ1-1,-,-,TGTGCCAGCAGTTACAAAGGAGGTTCGAACACTGAAGCTTTCTTT,CASSYKGGSNTEAFF
TRBV28,TRBJ1-5,-,-,TGTGCCAGCAGTTTAGTCACAATTCAGCCCCAGCATTTT,CASSLVTIQPQHF
TRBV20-1,TRBJ2-3,-,-,TGCAGTGCTGGAGGCGGGTACAGCACAGATACGCAGTATTTT,CSAGGGYSTDTQYF
TRBV7-2,TRBJ2-5,medium-sized,-,TGTGCCAGCAGCTTACAGCCAGGGACCCAGTACTTC,CASSLQPGTQYF
TRBV5-1,TRBJ2-7,medium-sized,-,TGCGCCACCCTGGGGCAGACCTACGAGCAGTACTTC,CATLGQTYEQYF
TRBV12-3/TRBV12-4,TRBJ2-5,-,TRBD2,TGTGCCAGCAGTTTAAGCGGGGCGGGCGGAGAGACCCAGTACTTC,CASSLSGAGGETQYF
TRBV4-1,TRBJ2-2,many,-,TGCGCCAGCACCCGACTTGCCGCGAACACCGGGGAGCTGTTTTTT,CASTRLAANTGELFF
TRBV4-2,TRBJ2-7,-,-,TGTGCCAGCAGCCAAGTCGTGGGACAACATGACGAGCAGTACTTC,CASSQVVGQHDEQYF
TRBV24-1,TRBJ2-2,-,-,TGTGCCACCAGTCCAGGTGGTAGTAAATCCGGGGAGCTGTTTTTT,CATSPGGSKSGELFF
TRBV29-1,TRBJ2-5,many,TRBD1,TGCAGCGTGACTGACAGGGTTCAAGAGACCCAGTACTTC,CSVTDRVQETQYF
TRBV9,TRBJ2-1,-,TRBD2,TGTGCCAGGAGCGTGGCGGGGGGCTCCTACAATGAGCAGTTCTTC,CARSVAGGSYNEQFF
TRBV5-1,TRBJ2-5,many,TRBD1,TGCGCCAGCAGCCCGGGGTCCGGGACAGGGGGCGAGGAGACCCAGTACTTC,CASSPGSGTGGEETQYF
TRBV6-5,TRBJ2-1,-,-,TGTGCCAGCAGACAGGGACTCGGCTCCTACAATGAGCAGTTCTTC,CASRQGLGSYNEQFF
TRBV3-1,TRBJ2-3,-,TRBD2,TGTGCCAGCAGCCAAGGAAACAGCGGGAGAATGACAGATACGCAGTATTTT,CASSQGNSGRMTDTQYF
TRBV12-3/TRBV12-4,TRBJ2-1,many,TRBD1,TGTGCCAGCAGCCGGACAGGGAATGGTGAGCAGTTCTTC,CASSRTGNGEQFF
TRBV29-1,TRBJ2-1,many,-,TGCAGCGTTGTAAGGGGGGCCTGGGAGCAGTTCTTC,CSVVRGAWEQFF
TRBV6-6,TRBJ1-5,once,TRBD1,TGTGCCAGCAGTTATGGGACAGGCCGCAATCAGCCCCAGCATTTT,CASSYGTGRNQPQHF
TRBV28,TRBJ1-6,-,TRBD1,TGTGCCAGCCGACCGGGACAGGGTGAGAGTTCGCCCCTCCACTTT,CASRPGQGESSPLHF
TRBV6-1,TRBJ2-7,-,-,TGTGCCAGCAGTGAAGGGGGTCGGGGCGAGCAGTACTTC,CASSEGGRGEQYF
TRBV7-9,TRBJ2-5,-,-,TGTGCCAGCAGCTCTGGTCTTTCCAGGGAGGAAGAGACCCAGTACTTC,CASSSGLSREEETQYF